Shown below are 22 T cell receptor beta chains from a single sample sequenced in a study of blood T cell repertoires in COVID-19. Generated by immunoSEQ multiplex PCR, the TCRdb table keeps only in-frame clones and is missing some. Among fewer than 150,000 clones listed, roughly 84% were seen once. Sample: PBMCs or T cells enriched from blood (not recorded which). Source of these receptors: a man aged 45-60 years in a cohort exposed to, infected with or recovered from COVID-19 (not recorded which).

This chain joins TRBV28 and TRBJ1-4; weak D call: TRBD1 (5 bases). The length of the CDR3 is 12 residues. V was cut by 8 bases and J by 8 bases, with 12 bases left in between. Germline V CDR1 and CDR2: MDHEN, SYDVKM. The CDR3 DNA follows: TGTGCCAGCTGCAGGGTCGCCGAAAAACTGTTTTTT. Its protein is CASCRVAEKLFF.

The chain uses TRBV6-2 or TRBV6-3 and TRBJ2-2; tentatively, D is TRBD2 (5 bases). The CDR3 is 15 amino acids. V was clipped by 3 bases and J by 7 bases, with 15 bases between them. Germline CDR1 MNHEY, CDR2 SVGEGT. The CDR3 protein is CASSYIDLRVGELFF. The CDR3 nucleotides are TGTGCCAGCAGTTATATCGACTTGCGGGTCGGGGAGCTGTTTTTT.

This sequence joins TRBV9 and TRBJ2-1; 7 bases agree with TRBD2. From germline, CDR1 is SGDLS and CDR2 YYNGEE. J gave up 7 bases and V 0 bases, and 7 bases lay outside the gene matches. The CDR3 extends over 15 amino acids. CDR3 nucleotides: TGTGCCAGCAGCGTAGGGTCCCTAGCGGCGAATGAGCAGTTCTTC. Its translation: CASSVGSLAANEQFF.

CDR3 amino acids: CASSYFGSGANVLTF. The CDR3 region has the DNA TGTGCCAGCAGTTACTTCGGGAGTGGGGCCAACGTCCTGACTTTC. The V call is TRBV6-6, the J call TRBJ2-6; tentatively, D is TRBD2 (6 bases). The V end lost 1 base, the J end lost 3 bases, and 7 bases lay between the germline ends. The CDR3 covers 15 residues. Germline CDR1 reads MNHNY; CDR2 reads SVGAGI (reference sequence).

The chain combines TRBV24-1 with TRBJ2-3; TRBD1 agrees at 12 bases. V dropped 3 bases and J dropped 8; count of bases not matched to a gene: 14. Germline loops: CDR1 KGHDR, CDR2 SFDVKD. This CDR3 is built from 18 residues. This chain's CDR3 is CATSDDGTGGAPRGTQYF. CDR3 sequence (DNA): TGTGCCACCAGTGATGACGGGACAGGGGGCGCCCCTCGGGGTACGCAGTATTTT.

The chain is built from TRBV18 and TRBJ2-2; 9 bases fit TRBD2. Trimming removed 3 bases from V and 6 bases from J; junction bases left unmatched: 5. This CDR3 has 15 amino acids. Germline CDR1 KGHSH, CDR2 LQKENI. CDR3 sequence: CASSPSGSEAGELFF. In DNA, the CDR3 is TGTGCCAGCTCACCTAGCGGGAGTGAAGCCGGGGAGCTGTTTTTT.

The J gene is TRBJ2-2, the V gene TRBV18; D might be TRBD2 (6 bases). The germline V and J ends were trimmed by 3 bases and 5 bases, with 19 bases remaining between them. CDR1 is KGHSH, CDR2 LQKENI, per germline. The CDR3 is 17 amino acids. CDR3 nucleotide sequence: TGTGCCAGCTCACCCTGGAGGGAGCAGGGTGGAACCGGGGAGCTGTTTTTT. Protein: CASSPWREQGGTGELFF.

The rearrangement links TRBV2 to TRBJ2-3; weak D call: TRBD2 (5 bases). This CDR3 spans 14 amino acids. Trimming removed 5 bases at V and 3 bases at J, with 12 bases between. Germline CDR1 and CDR2: SNHLY and FYNNEI. Here the CDR3 reads CASSHGVETDTQYF. CDR3 in DNA: TGTGCCAGCAGTCACGGGGTGGAGACAGATACGCAGTATTTT.

The genes are TRBV10-3 and TRBJ1-1, with TRBD1 matching 10 bases. This CDR3 region has 15 residues. In germline, CDR1 is ENHRY, CDR2 SYGVKD. Trimming took 4 bases from V and 7 from J; bases not matched to a gene: 9. DNA for the CDR3: TGTGCCATCAGTGTTGACGGGACAGGGGTGGGTGAAGCTTTCTTT. Translating gives CAISVDGTGVGEAFF.

V gene TRBV24-1 combines with J gene TRBJ2-1, with D maybe TRBD1 (5 bases). Germline loops: CDR1 KGHDR, CDR2 SFDVKD. V was shortened by 5 bases and J by 0 bases, with 10 bases between the two germline ends. This CDR3 has 15 residues. The CDR3 is CATSGDRYSYNEQFF. In nucleotides, the CDR3 is TGTGCCACCAGTGGTGACAGATACTCCTACAATGAGCAGTTCTTC.

The rearrangement joins TRBV19 to TRBJ1-2; TRBD1 matches 7 bases. Trimming at V came to 3 bases and at J to 8 bases, leaving 3 bases not matched to a gene. The germline gives CDR1 LNHDA, CDR2 SQIVND (reference sequence). This CDR3 spans 12 amino acids. CDR3 protein: CASSIRTGGYTF. The CDR3 region has the DNA TGTGCCAGTAGTATTCGGACAGGCGGCTACACCTTC.

The rearrangement links TRBV5-1 to TRBJ2-1; 7 bases match TRBD2. V was clipped by 0 bases and J by 10 bases; unmatched bases: 4. CDR3 length: 13 residues. CDR1 and CDR2 (germline): SGHRS, YFSETQ. The CDR3: CASSLEAGQEQFF. The CDR3 nucleotides read TGCGCCAGCAGCTTGGAAGCGGGGCAAGAGCAGTTCTTC.

The chain's CDR3 is CASSSGQGVIGETQYF. Here the CDR3 DNA reads TGTGCCAGCAGCTCGGGTCAGGGGGTGATAGGAGAGACCCAGTACTTC. The chain uses TRBV5-4 and TRBJ2-5; TRBD1 matches at 7 bases. The CDR3 contains 16 residues. CDR1 is SGHNT and CDR2 is YYREEE in the germline V gene (reference sequence). The ends lost 3 bases at V and 4 bases at J; junction bases unmatched: 12.

This clone was seen a handful of times. This sequence joins TRBV3-1 (or the pseudogene TRBV3-2) and TRBJ1-6; D is ambiguous. The germline V gene has CDR1 LGHDT and CDR2 YNNKEL (reference sequence). Trimming shortened V by 1 base and J by 10 bases, and 11 bases separated the two germline ends. The CDR3 runs 14 residues. CDR3 protein: CASSQGQEISPLHF. In nucleotides, the CDR3 is TGTGCCAGCAGCCAAGGGCAGGAAATCTCACCCCTCCACTTT.

This sequence joins TRBV19 and TRBJ1-1; 9 bases are shared with TRBD1. Germline V gene lookup returns CDR1 LNHDA and CDR2 SQIVND (reference sequence). The CDR3 has 14 amino acids. Unmatched junction bases numbered 9, after V lost 7 bases and J lost 6 bases. CDR3 sequence reads: CASKPGTGLPEAFF. CDR3 DNA: TGTGCCAGTAAACCCGGGACAGGGTTACCTGAAGCTTTCTTT.

V usage is TRBV6-6 and J usage is TRBJ1-4, with TRBD1 matching 8 bases. The CDR3 is 14 amino acids. After removal of 7 bases from V and 5 bases from J, the junction contained 6 bases not matched to a gene. Germline V gives CDR1 MNHNY, CDR2 SVGAGI (reference sequence). CDR3 in DNA: TGTGCCAGCAACCTACAGGGGGGAAATGAAAAACTGTTTTTT. Amino acids: CASNLQGGNEKLFF.

V usage is TRBV28 and J usage is TRBJ2-7; 8 bases map to TRBD2. Losses at the gene ends were 10 bases for V and 2 bases for J; bases not matched to a gene: 7. The CDR3 sequence is 13 residues long. Germline V gene sequence: CDR1 MDHEN, CDR2 SYDVKM. The CDR3 bases are TGTGCCATTGCGGCTAGCGGGCCCTACGAGCAGTACTTC. This gives the protein CAIAASGPYEQYF.

V is TRBV7-9 and J is TRBJ2-5; D is perhaps TRBD1 (5 bases). With 4 bases removed from V and 7 bases from J, the gap between germline ends came to 22 bases. The CDR3 is 16 residues long. CDR1 and CDR2 (germline): SEHNR, FQNEAQ (reference sequence). CDR3 region: CASSSPLDARRGTQYF. DNA for the CDR3: TGTGCCAGCAGCTCCCCTTTGGACGCTCGAAGGGGGACCCAGTACTTC.

The chain couples TRBV28 to TRBJ2-3; 10 bases match TRBD1. The V gene's germline CDR1 is MDHEN and CDR2 SYDVKM. The junction had 8 bases not matched to a gene; V was cut back by 6 bases and J by 2 bases. The CDR3 totals 16 residues. The CDR3 coding sequence is TGTGCCAGCAGCCCTGCGGGACAGGGGATCACAGATACGCAGTATTTT. Encoded protein: CASSPAGQGITDTQYF.

The chain joins TRBV24-1 to TRBJ2-3; D might be TRBD1 (5 bases). The germline V gene has CDR1 KGHDR and CDR2 SFDVKD. The CDR3 length is 13 residues. The V gene lost 2 bases and the J gene lost 4 bases, with 6 bases spanning the gap. Here the CDR3 DNA reads TGTGCCACCAGTGATTCAGGGTCAGATACGCAGTATTTT. This translates into CATSDSGSDTQYF.

The chain has TRBV6-6 and TRBJ1-2; no firm D call. V was clipped by 4 bases and J by 2 bases, with 14 bases between them. CDR1 is MNHNY, CDR2 SVGAGI, per germline (reference sequence). This CDR3 is 15 amino acids long. The CDR3 DNA follows: TGTGCCAGCAGTTCGATCGGCGGAGACAACTATGGCTACACCTTC. Protein: CASSSIGGDNYGYTF.

The chain employs TRBV18 and TRBJ2-5; D is ambiguous. Germline V gene data show CDR1 as KGHSH and CDR2 as LQKENI. The length of the CDR3 is 13 residues. The V and J ends lost 3 bases and 1 base respectively, with 6 bases between them. This CDR3 is CASSPATQETQYF. The CDR3 DNA follows: TGTGCCAGCTCACCGGCAACCCAAGAGACCCAGTACTTC.